These 30 T cell receptor beta chains originate from one sample sequenced in a study of long-term antiretroviral therapy in people with HIV. The run of the v3.0 immunoSEQ assay was at survey level. Method: immunoSEQ multiplex PCR; TCRdb's copy keeps in-frame clones and lacks some. The profile shows more than 25,000 clones, over 85% of them singletons. The source was unsorted PBMCs, collected around 6.3 years after starting antiretroviral therapy. The receptors derive from a middle-aged woman with HIV.

The V gene is TRBV11-2, the J gene TRBJ1-4, with 9 bases aligning to TRBD1. J was trimmed by 8 bases and V by 5 bases; bases with no gene match: 9. The CDR3 loop spans 15 amino acids. Germline V CDR1 and CDR2: SGHAT, FQNNGV. Written as DNA, the CDR3 is TGTGCCAGCAGCCCTTACAGGGGGCGAGGAGAAAAACTGTTTTTT. Translation: CASSPYRGRGEKLFF.

The rearrangement links TRBV5-1 to TRBJ2-3; D uncertain. V was shortened by 1 base and J by 0 bases, with 12 bases between the two germline ends. Germline CDR1 and CDR2: SGHRS and YFSETQ. The CDR3 has 16 residues. CDR3 loop: CASSLLLKGSTDTQYF. The CDR3 nucleotides read TGCGCCAGCAGCTTGTTGTTAAAGGGAAGCACAGATACGCAGTATTTT.

The chain employs TRBV28 and TRBJ1-2; unclear D gene. This CDR3 contains 15 residues. Germline values: CDR1 MDHEN, CDR2 SYDVKM. Between the trimmed V and J ends, which lost 4 bases and 4 bases, there was a span of 16 bases. CDR3 in DNA: TGTGCCAGCAGTTCTTTTATTAGGGCCAGCTATGGCTACACCTTC. This gives the protein CASSSFIRASYGYTF.

This chain uses TRBV7-9 with TRBJ1-6; tentative D call: TRBD1 (5 bases). The CDR3 covers 17 residues. Per the germline V gene, CDR1 is SEHNR and CDR2 is FQNEAQ (reference sequence). V dropped 0 bases and J dropped 7 bases, with 16 bases sitting between them. CDR3 loop: CASSLAGGGTLNSPLHF. The CDR3 DNA follows: TGTGCCAGCAGCTTAGCGGGTGGGGGGACTTTGAATTCACCCCTCCACTTT.

CDR3 amino acids: CASSSEGPVTGELFF. Here the CDR3 DNA reads TGTGCCAGCAGCTCGGAGGGACCGGTAACCGGGGAGCTGTTTTTT. The rearrangement uses TRBV7-2 and TRBJ2-2; the D gene is possibly TRBD2 (6 bases). The CDR3 loop spans 15 amino acids. From germline, CDR1 is SGHTA and CDR2 FQGNSA. V dropped 4 bases and J dropped 5 bases, with 14 bases sitting between them.

The chain joins TRBV7-9 to TRBJ2-7; tentatively, D is TRBD1 (6 bases). CDR1 is SEHNR, CDR2 FQNEAQ, per germline (reference sequence). This CDR3 is built from 16 residues. V shed 4 bases and J shed 0 bases, with 16 bases lying between them. CDR3 residues: CASSSGTFTSSYEQYF. CDR3 nucleotides: TGTGCCAGCAGCTCAGGGACATTTACAAGCTCCTACGAGCAGTACTTC.

The chain couples TRBV5-1 to TRBJ2-2; no clear D. The CDR3 length is 12 residues. Germline V CDR1 and CDR2: SGHRS, YFSETQ. V lost 1 base to trimming and J lost 2 bases, with 0 bases between them. The CDR3 nucleotides are TGCGCCAGCAGCTTGAACACCGGGGAGCTGTTTTTT. Protein: CASSLNTGELFF.

The V call is TRBV19, the J call TRBJ1-1; TRBD1 agrees at 11 bases. The V gene end was trimmed by 7 bases and the J gene end by 1 base; junction bases not matched to a gene: 5. The CDR3 loop spans 15 amino acids. Germline V lookup: CDR1 LNHDA, CDR2 SQIVND (reference sequence). The CDR3 region has the DNA TGTGCCAGTACGCCCGGGACAGGGGGGAACACTGAAGCTTTCTTT. Amino acid sequence: CASTPGTGGNTEAFF.

J is TRBJ1-4 and V is TRBV7-2; 9 bases are a match to TRBD1. V was clipped by 6 bases and J by 2 bases; unmatched bases: 4. The germline V gene has CDR1 SGHTA and CDR2 FQGNSA. The CDR3 sequence is 15 residues long. Here the CDR3 DNA reads TGTGCCAGCAGAACACAGGGGGCTACTAATGAAAAACTGTTTTTT. Translating it yields CASRTQGATNEKLFF.

The chain carries TRBV27 and TRBJ2-2, with D perhaps matching TRBD1 (6 bases). The CDR3 loop spans 16 amino acids. The germline V gene encodes CDR1 MNHEY and CDR2 SMNVEV (reference sequence). Between the trimmed V and J ends, which lost 11 bases and 7 bases, there was a span of 26 bases. CDR3: CASAITGRSSGGELFF. CDR3 bases: TGTGCCTCAGCTATAACAGGGCGGTCTTCGGGCGGGGAGCTGTTTTTT.

This clone was counted once. The rearrangement joins TRBV29-1 to TRBJ1-1; TRBD1 matches at 9 bases. This CDR3 has 15 residues. Germline V CDR1 and CDR2: SQVTM, ANQGSEA. V lost 6 bases to trimming and J lost 5 bases; unmatched junction nucleotides: 13. This CDR3 reads CSVRTAGTGTTEAFF. In nucleotides, the CDR3 is TGCAGCGTCCGGACCGCCGGGACAGGGACGACTGAAGCTTTCTTT.

The gene calls are TRBV30 and TRBJ1-2; no reliable D call. The CDR3 contains 11 residues. Germline V CDR1 and CDR2: GTSNPN, SVGIG (reference sequence). The ends were cut back, 4 bases at V and 7 bases at J, with 10 bases in the middle. The chain's CDR3 is CAWNRDRGYTF. For the CDR3, the DNA is TGTGCCTGGAATCGGGATCGTGGCTACACCTTC.

V gene TRBV29-1 combines with J gene TRBJ2-1; 9 nucleotides align to TRBD2. Germline V gene data show CDR1 as SQVTM and CDR2 as ANQGSEA. Trimming took 4 bases from V and 6 from J; bases not matched to a gene: 7. The CDR3 is 14 residues long. In DNA, the CDR3 is TGCAGCGTTGTCCTAGCGGGGTTTGTCAATGAGCAGTTCTTC. Translated, it gives CSVVLAGFVNEQFF.

The V call is TRBV9, the J call TRBJ2-1; 10 positions match TRBD2. V shed 0 bases, J shed 4 bases, and the junction held 1 base outside the gene matches. In germline, CDR1 is SGDLS, CDR2 YYNGEE. CDR3 length: 15 residues. The CDR3 nucleotides read TGTGCCAGCAGCGTAGGGACTAGCGGATACAATGAGCAGTTCTTC. Encoded protein: CASSVGTSGYNEQFF.

Only a few counts were recorded for this clone. The chain links TRBV5-4 to TRBJ2-3; possible D gene TRBD2, 5 bases. Trimming stripped 3 bases from V and 2 bases from J, with 13 bases between. This CDR3 is 15 amino acids long. CDR1 is SGHNT, CDR2 YYREEE, per germline (reference sequence). CDR3 DNA sequence: TGTGCCAGCAGCTCCCCTAGGGAGACCACAGATACGCAGTATTTT. This codes for CASSSPRETTDTQYF.

This clone occurred once. In nucleotides, the CDR3 is TGTGCCAGCAGCCTACCAATCGGGACAGATACGCAGTATTTT. As protein: CASSLPIGTDTQYF. The chain links TRBV7-6 to TRBJ2-3; D is undetermined. The CDR3 extends over 14 amino acids. Germline-derived CDR1 and CDR2 are SGHVS and FNYEAQ. V was shortened by 5 bases and J by 3 bases, with 12 bases between the two germline ends.

The chain has TRBV6-6 and TRBJ1-1, with D unresolved. Deletions cut 7 bases from V and 6 bases from J, with 15 bases between. Germline-derived CDR1 and CDR2 are MNHNY and SVGAGI (reference sequence). The length of the CDR3 is 13 residues. CDR3 sequence (DNA): TGTGCCAGCAATCAAGGTGGGGTCGCTGAAGCTTTCTTT. Amino acids: CASNQGGVAEAFF.

J is TRBJ1-1 and V is TRBV7-2; no clear D gene. This CDR3 contains 14 residues. Trimming left V 4 bases short and J 5 bases short, with 14 bases between. Germline CDR1 reads SGHTA; CDR2 reads FQGNSA. The CDR3 region is CASSSPGVGTEAFF. In nucleotides, the CDR3 is TGTGCCAGCAGCTCCCCTGGGGTCGGGACTGAAGCTTTCTTT.

V is TRBV19 and J is TRBJ2-5; possibly TRBD1 or TRBD2 for D (6 bases each). With 5 bases removed from V and 5 bases from J, the gap between germline ends came to 21 bases. The CDR3 is 16 amino acids. Germline lookup yields CDR1 LNHDA and CDR2 SQIVND (reference sequence). Here the CDR3 DNA reads TGTGCCAGTAGTCACGGGGGCAGGGGCCGTATGGAGACCCAGTACTTC. It encodes CASSHGGRGRMETQYF.

The chain is built from TRBV2 and TRBJ2-3; TRBD1 is a possible D gene (7 bases). This CDR3 comprises 15 residues. Germline lookup yields CDR1 SNHLY and CDR2 FYNNEI. The V gene lost 7 bases and the J gene lost 6 bases, with 20 bases spanning the gap. The CDR3 sequence: CASTRGAGRGDTQYF. The DNA for the CDR3 is TGTGCCAGCACCAGGGGGGCCGGGAGAGGGGATACGCAGTATTTT.

This chain links TRBV5-6 with TRBJ1-4; 8 nucleotides agree with TRBD1. Trimming cost V 4 bases and J 10 bases; bases outside gene matches: 3. CDR3 length equals 12 residues. The germline CDR1 and CDR2 sequences are SGHDT and YYEEEE. The CDR3 region is CASSPGTGKLFF. For the CDR3, the DNA is TGTGCCAGCAGCCCGGGGACAGGAAAACTGTTTTTT.

V usage is TRBV7-9 and J usage is TRBJ1-4; 8 bases are shared with TRBD1. This CDR3 is 15 amino acids long. The germline V gene has CDR1 SEHNR and CDR2 FQNEAQ (reference sequence). J lost 3 bases, V lost 11 bases, and 11 bases had no gene match. The CDR3 nucleotides read TGTGCCGGGGGCGGCCAGGGGGCGCCTAATGAAAAACTGTTTTTT. It codes for CAGGGQGAPNEKLFF.

V gene TRBV11-2 combines with J gene TRBJ2-3; D possibly matches TRBD1 or TRBD2 (7 bases each). V dropped 5 bases and J dropped 3 bases, with 18 bases sitting between them. The CDR3 loop spans 16 amino acids. Germline V CDR1 and CDR2: SGHAT, FQNNGV. In DNA, the CDR3 is TGTGCCAGCAGCAAGAGACAGGGAGGGATAACAGATACGCAGTATTTT. It specifies CASSKRQGGITDTQYF.

The chain combines TRBV7-2 with TRBJ2-2, with 9 bases fitting TRBD2. This CDR3 is built from 17 residues. From germline, CDR1 is SGHTA and CDR2 FQGNSA. V gave up 4 bases and J gave up 7 bases; unmatched junction bases: 13. CDR3 bases: TGTGCCAGCAGCTCCTCTCTTGCGGGGGGGCGGAACGGGGAGCTGTTTTTT. Amino acid sequence: CASSSSLAGGRNGELFF.

The chain joins TRBV5-1 to TRBJ2-3; possible D gene TRBD2, 6 bases. This CDR3 is 14 amino acids long. Trimming pared 3 bases from V and 4 bases from J, leaving 12 bases between. Germline values: CDR1 SGHRS, CDR2 YFSETQ. This CDR3 is CASSSSSGADTQYF. The CDR3 nucleotides are TGCGCCAGCAGCTCCTCCTCGGGGGCAGATACGCAGTATTTT. Using reference TRBV5-1 and TRBJ2-3 for the parts outside the CDR3, the full variable domain is KAGVTQTPRYLIKTRGQQVTLSCSPISGHRSVSWYQQTPGQGLQFLFEYFSETQRNKGNFPGRFSGRQFSNSRSEMNVSTLELGDSALYLCASSSSSGADTQYFGPGTRLTVL.

The rearrangement links TRBV9 to TRBJ1-1, with D possibly being TRBD1 (6 bases). The germline CDR1 and CDR2 sequences are SGDLS and YYNGEE. The CDR3 extends over 15 amino acids. Between the trimmed V and J ends, which lost 4 bases and 2 bases, there was a span of 15 bases. The DNA for the CDR3 is TGTGCCAGCAGCCAAACCGGGACACCTAACACTGAAGCTTTCTTT. Translated: CASSQTGTPNTEAFF.

V usage is TRBV27 and J usage is TRBJ1-6, with 9 positions matching TRBD1. V shed 5 bases, J shed 7 bases, and the junction held 6 bases outside the gene matches. Per the germline V gene, CDR1 is MNHEY and CDR2 is SMNVEV (reference sequence). The CDR3 runs to 15 residues. The CDR3 DNA reads TGTGCCAGCAGTCCCCGGGACAGGGACAATTCACCCCTCCACTTT. This codes for CASSPRDRDNSPLHF.

This chain joins TRBV7-2 and TRBJ1-4; TRBD1 agrees at 8 bases. V was clipped by 3 bases and J by 7 bases; unmatched bases: 4. The CDR3 contains 14 residues. Germline V gene sequence: CDR1 SGHTA, CDR2 FQGNSA. The CDR3 here is CASSFAGGPEKLFF. The CDR3 nucleotides are TGTGCCAGCAGCTTTGCAGGGGGCCCTGAAAAACTGTTTTTT.

This clone showed up just once. The chain couples TRBV7-9 to TRBJ1-2; maybe TRBD1 (5 bases). The V gene lost 2 bases and the J gene lost 0 bases, with 13 bases spanning the gap. This CDR3 spans 16 amino acids. Per germline, CDR1 SEHNR and CDR2 FQNEAQ (reference sequence). The CDR3 reads CASSLSYGGSNYGYTF. The CDR3 coding sequence is TGTGCCAGCAGCTTATCCTATGGGGGTTCTAACTATGGCTACACCTTC.

The chain carries TRBV2 and TRBJ1-5, with D possibly TRBD1 on 6 matching bases. The CDR3 covers 15 residues. Trimming took 3 bases from V and 5 from J, leaving 14 bases between them. The germline V gene encodes CDR1 SNHLY and CDR2 FYNNEI. The CDR3 DNA sequence: TGTGCCAGCAGTGATCGACAGGTTCCTTATCAGCCCCAGCATTTT. Amino acids: CASSDRQVPYQPQHF.